The rows below give T cell receptor beta chains drawn from one sample of a study of Ad26.COV2.S vaccination and SARS-CoV-2 variants. Clones were sequenced by immunoSEQ multiplex PCR, and TCRdb holds only the in-frame ones, with some missing. The data hold about 350,000 clones, with roughly nine tenths observed a single time. The sample was peripheral blood, taken after recovery from COVID-19. These receptors all stem from a human donor who had recovered from COVID-19. Both conserved end residues are part of each CDR3. Each record gives: CDR3 length, clone size, D gene, V gene, J gene, CDR3 protein, CDR3 DNA. The D gene is left open where the match is weak. A clone size is listed for some rows: how often the clone was seen (once, few, many), or a class if it is expanded.

cdr3_length: 17; clone_size: once; d_call: TRBD1; v_call: TRBV7-9; j_call: TRBJ1-2; cdr3_aa: CASSIPGQGPSHYGYTF; cdr3_nt: TGTGCCAGCAGCATCCCGGGACAGGGTCCGAGTCACTATGGCTACACCTTC
cdr3_length: 12; clone_size: once; d_call: .; v_call: TRBV6-5; j_call: TRBJ1-2; cdr3_aa: CASSTGQYGYTF; cdr3_nt: TGTGCCAGCAGCACCGGACAGTATGGCTACACCTTC
cdr3_length: 18; clone_size: .; d_call: TRBD1; v_call: TRBV6-1; j_call: TRBJ1-1; cdr3_aa: CASSERGLTGGRNTEAFF; cdr3_nt: TGTGCCAGCAGTGAGCGGGGTTTGACAGGGGGAAGGAACACTGAAGCTTTCTTT
cdr3_length: 15; clone_size: .; d_call: .; v_call: TRBV4-2; j_call: TRBJ1-6; cdr3_aa: CASSQDPGGDSPLHF; cdr3_nt: TGTGCCAGCAGCCAAGATCCCGGGGGTGATTCACCCCTCCACTTT
cdr3_length: 13; clone_size: .; d_call: .; v_call: TRBV15; j_call: TRBJ1-1; cdr3_aa: CATSRSGAPEAFF; cdr3_nt: TGTGCCACCAGCAGGTCAGGGGCGCCTGAAGCTTTCTTT
cdr3_length: 12; clone_size: .; d_call: .; v_call: TRBV3-1/TRBV3-2; j_call: TRBJ2-7; cdr3_aa: CASSQGSGEQYF; cdr3_nt: TGTGCCAGCAGCCAAGGAAGCGGCGAGCAGTACTTC
cdr3_length: 15; clone_size: .; d_call: .; v_call: TRBV5-4; j_call: TRBJ2-3; cdr3_aa: CASSPGPSSTDTQYF; cdr3_nt: TGTGCCAGCAGCCCAGGGCCGTCTAGCACAGATACGCAGTATTTT
cdr3_length: 15; clone_size: .; d_call: .; v_call: TRBV7-2; j_call: TRBJ1-2; cdr3_aa: CASSLGDTGGYGYTF; cdr3_nt: TGTGCCAGCAGCTTAGGGGACACCGGTGGCTATGGCTACACCTTC
cdr3_length: 12; clone_size: .; d_call: .; v_call: TRBV29-1; j_call: TRBJ2-7; cdr3_aa: CSVVGASYEQYF; cdr3_nt: TGCAGCGTTGTAGGGGCCTCCTACGAGCAGTACTTC
cdr3_length: 14; clone_size: .; d_call: .; v_call: TRBV3-1/TRBV3-2; j_call: TRBJ1-1; cdr3_aa: CASSQITGAGVEFF; cdr3_nt: TGTGCCAGCAGCCAAATAACGGGGGCGGGAGTGGAGTTCTTT
cdr3_length: 12; clone_size: .; d_call: TRBD1; v_call: TRBV11-3; j_call: TRBJ2-1; cdr3_aa: CASSLRTGRQFF; cdr3_nt: TGTGCCAGCAGCTTAAGGACAGGTCGGCAGTTCTTC
cdr3_length: 14; clone_size: once; d_call: .; v_call: TRBV19; j_call: TRBJ1-1; cdr3_aa: CASSMRQRAAEAFF; cdr3_nt: TGTGCCAGTAGTATGAGACAGAGGGCAGCTGAAGCTTTCTTT
cdr3_length: 15; clone_size: .; d_call: .; v_call: TRBV2; j_call: TRBJ2-3; cdr3_aa: CASSERASHTDTQYF; cdr3_nt: TGTGCCAGCAGTGAAAGAGCTAGTCACACAGATACGCAGTATTTT
cdr3_length: 15; clone_size: .; d_call: TRBD1; v_call: TRBV9; j_call: TRBJ1-1; cdr3_aa: CASSTSGGGGTEAFF; cdr3_nt: TGTGCCAGCAGCACCTCGGGAGGGGGCGGCACTGAAGCTTTCTTT
cdr3_length: 14; clone_size: .; d_call: .; v_call: TRBV19; j_call: TRBJ2-2; cdr3_aa: CASKRTESTGELFF; cdr3_nt: TGTGCCAGTAAAAGGACAGAATCAACCGGGGAGCTGTTTTTT
cdr3_length: 17; clone_size: .; d_call: TRBD1; v_call: TRBV10-3; j_call: TRBJ2-5; cdr3_aa: CAISELADRAHQETQYF; cdr3_nt: TGTGCCATCAGTGAGCTCGCGGACAGGGCGCACCAAGAGACCCAGTACTTC
cdr3_length: 14; clone_size: .; d_call: .; v_call: TRBV6-5; j_call: TRBJ1-1; cdr3_aa: CASRTERMNTEAFF; cdr3_nt: TGTGCCAGCCGCACTGAGAGGATGAACACTGAAGCTTTCTTT
cdr3_length: 15; clone_size: .; d_call: .; v_call: TRBV10-3; j_call: TRBJ1-2; cdr3_aa: CAISESSGVVYGYTF; cdr3_nt: TGTGCCATCAGTGAATCCTCAGGGGTAGTCTATGGCTACACCTTC
cdr3_length: 15; clone_size: .; d_call: .; v_call: TRBV11-2; j_call: TRBJ2-5; cdr3_aa: CASSWGSSDQETQYF; cdr3_nt: TGTGCCAGCAGCTGGGGGTCGAGCGACCAAGAGACCCAGTACTTC
cdr3_length: 17; clone_size: .; d_call: .; v_call: TRBV11-2; j_call: TRBJ2-1; cdr3_aa: CASSFRSGATSYNEQFF; cdr3_nt: TGTGCCAGCAGCTTCAGATCGGGGGCTACCTCCTACAATGAGCAGTTCTTC
cdr3_length: 14; clone_size: .; d_call: .; v_call: TRBV7-9; j_call: TRBJ2-5; cdr3_aa: CASSLVAGEETQYF; cdr3_nt: TGTGCCAGCAGCTTAGTGGCCGGGGAGGAGACCCAGTACTTC
cdr3_length: 14; clone_size: .; d_call: TRBD1; v_call: TRBV19; j_call: TRBJ1-3; cdr3_aa: CASGTGASGNTIYF; cdr3_nt: TGTGCCAGTGGGACAGGAGCCTCTGGAAACACCATATATTTT
cdr3_length: 16; clone_size: .; d_call: .; v_call: TRBV10-2; j_call: TRBJ2-1; cdr3_aa: CASKDPGASSYNEQFF; cdr3_nt: TGCGCCAGCAAAGACCCGGGGGCTAGCTCCTACAATGAGCAGTTCTTC
cdr3_length: 13; clone_size: .; d_call: .; v_call: TRBV11-3; j_call: TRBJ2-3; cdr3_aa: CASSGQGTDTQYF; cdr3_nt: TGTGCCAGCAGCGGTCAAGGGACAGATACGCAGTATTTT
cdr3_length: 12; clone_size: once; d_call: .; v_call: TRBV28; j_call: TRBJ2-5; cdr3_aa: CASSSGPETQYF; cdr3_nt: TGTGCCAGCAGTTCGGGCCCCGAGACCCAGTACTTC
cdr3_length: 13; clone_size: .; d_call: .; v_call: TRBV6-1; j_call: TRBJ1-2; cdr3_aa: CASSEDMGYGYTF; cdr3_nt: TGTGCCAGCAGTGAAGATATGGGCTATGGCTACACCTTC
cdr3_length: 16; clone_size: .; d_call: .; v_call: TRBV4-1; j_call: TRBJ2-1; cdr3_aa: CASSQDSAGSGTEQFF; cdr3_nt: TGCGCCAGCAGCCAAGATTCCGCCGGGTCGGGTACGGAGCAGTTCTTC
cdr3_length: 12; clone_size: .; d_call: .; v_call: TRBV12-3/TRBV12-4; j_call: TRBJ1-2; cdr3_aa: CASSLAGEGYTF; cdr3_nt: TGTGCCAGCAGTTTAGCAGGGGAAGGCTACACCTTC
cdr3_length: 21; clone_size: .; d_call: TRBD1; v_call: TRBV9; j_call: TRBJ2-3; cdr3_aa: CASSVDHVGPSSGGSCDTQYF; cdr3_nt: TGTGCCAGCAGCGTAGATCACGTGGGCCCTTCTTCAGGGGGATCTTGTGATACGCAGTATTTT
cdr3_length: 17; clone_size: .; d_call: .; v_call: TRBV5-1; j_call: TRBJ2-2; cdr3_aa: CASSLRWQGRNTGELFF; cdr3_nt: TGCGCCAGCAGCTTAAGGTGGCAGGGTAGGAACACCGGGGAGCTGTTTTTT
cdr3_length: 14; clone_size: .; d_call: .; v_call: TRBV5-6; j_call: TRBJ1-5; cdr3_aa: CASSRGRGVQPQHF; cdr3_nt: TGTGCCAGCAGCCGAGGTCGGGGGGTTCAGCCCCAGCATTTT
cdr3_length: 13; clone_size: .; d_call: .; v_call: TRBV7-8; j_call: TRBJ1-2; cdr3_aa: CASSETENYGYTF; cdr3_nt: TGTGCCAGCAGCGAGACAGAGAACTATGGCTACACCTTC
cdr3_length: 11; clone_size: .; d_call: .; v_call: TRBV6-6; j_call: TRBJ2-1; cdr3_aa: CALGSYNEQFF; cdr3_nt: TGTGCCTTGGGCTCCTACAATGAGCAGTTCTTC
cdr3_length: 13; clone_size: .; d_call: TRBD1; v_call: TRBV4-3; j_call: TRBJ1-2; cdr3_aa: CASSPGQGSGYTF; cdr3_nt: TGCGCCAGCAGTCCGGGACAGGGTTCTGGCTACACCTTC
cdr3_length: 17; clone_size: once; d_call: TRBD2; v_call: TRBV10-2; j_call: TRBJ2-7; cdr3_aa: CASSEMSGGPFSYEQYF; cdr3_nt: TGCGCCAGCAGTGAAATGAGCGGGGGGCCATTCTCCTACGAGCAGTACTTC
cdr3_length: 15; clone_size: once; d_call: TRBD1; v_call: TRBV5-4; j_call: TRBJ1-4; cdr3_aa: CASSLFGTGGEKLFF; cdr3_nt: TGTGCCAGCAGCTTATTTGGGACAGGCGGTGAAAAACTGTTTTTT
cdr3_length: 13; clone_size: .; d_call: .; v_call: TRBV5-8; j_call: TRBJ1-2; cdr3_aa: CANDLVTYYGYTF; cdr3_nt: TGTGCCAATGATCTCGTAACATACTATGGCTACACCTTC
cdr3_length: 18; clone_size: .; d_call: TRBD2; v_call: TRBV19; j_call: TRBJ2-1; cdr3_aa: CASSIDPPGGGAYNEQFF; cdr3_nt: TGTGCCAGTAGTATAGACCCTCCGGGCGGGGGGGCCTACAATGAGCAGTTCTTC
cdr3_length: 15; clone_size: once; d_call: .; v_call: TRBV5-5; j_call: TRBJ2-7; cdr3_aa: CASSLSTGDTYEQYF; cdr3_nt: TGTGCCAGCAGCTTGTCAACGGGGGACACGTACGAGCAGTACTTC
cdr3_length: 17; clone_size: .; d_call: .; v_call: TRBV5-1; j_call: TRBJ1-3; cdr3_aa: CASSSSPGFSSGNTIYF; cdr3_nt: TGCGCCAGCAGCTCCTCACCAGGGTTTAGCTCTGGAAACACCATATATTTT
cdr3_length: 15; clone_size: .; d_call: .; v_call: TRBV25-1; j_call: TRBJ2-7; cdr3_aa: CASSEETGKPTQQYF; cdr3_nt: TGTGCCAGCAGTGAAGAGACTGGGAAACCTACGCAGCAGTACTTC
cdr3_length: 15; clone_size: .; d_call: .; v_call: TRBV18; j_call: TRBJ1-1; cdr3_aa: CASSPKIGDNTEAFF; cdr3_nt: TGTGCCAGCTCACCAAAGATTGGGGACAACACTGAAGCTTTCTTT
cdr3_length: 14; clone_size: .; d_call: TRBD1; v_call: TRBV9; j_call: TRBJ1-5; cdr3_aa: CASSSTGVNQPQHF; cdr3_nt: TGTGCCAGCAGCTCAACAGGGGTTAATCAGCCCCAGCATTTT
cdr3_length: 16; clone_size: .; d_call: TRBD2; v_call: TRBV6-6; j_call: TRBJ2-1; cdr3_aa: CASNMNGGVPYNEQFF; cdr3_nt: TGTGCCAGCAATATGAACGGGGGGGTACCCTACAATGAGCAGTTCTTC
cdr3_length: 14; clone_size: .; d_call: TRBD2; v_call: TRBV7-9; j_call: TRBJ2-1; cdr3_aa: CASRKSGGDNEQFF; cdr3_nt: TGTGCCAGCAGGAAATCTGGGGGGGACAATGAGCAGTTCTTC
cdr3_length: 12; clone_size: .; d_call: .; v_call: TRBV10-2; j_call: TRBJ2-7; cdr3_aa: CASSESSYEQYF; cdr3_nt: TGCGCCAGCAGTGAGTCGAGCTACGAGCAGTACTTC
cdr3_length: 14; clone_size: .; d_call: TRBD1; v_call: TRBV13; j_call: TRBJ1-2; cdr3_aa: CASSLGTGFYGYTF; cdr3_nt: TGTGCCAGCAGCTTAGGGACAGGGTTTTATGGCTACACCTTC
cdr3_length: 14; clone_size: .; d_call: TRBD1; v_call: TRBV5-1; j_call: TRBJ1-3; cdr3_aa: CASRWDSSGNTIYF; cdr3_nt: TGCGCCAGCAGATGGGACAGCTCTGGAAACACCATATATTTT
cdr3_length: 13; clone_size: .; d_call: .; v_call: TRBV7-9; j_call: TRBJ1-2; cdr3_aa: CASSLKPVGGYTF; cdr3_nt: TGTGCCAGCAGCTTGAAACCAGTAGGCGGCTACACCTTC
cdr3_length: 15; clone_size: .; d_call: .; v_call: TRBV3-1/TRBV3-2; j_call: TRBJ2-7; cdr3_aa: CASSLLSDDSYEQYF; cdr3_nt: TGTGCCAGCAGCCTACTATCGGACGACTCCTACGAGCAGTACTTC
cdr3_length: 17; clone_size: .; d_call: TRBD1; v_call: TRBV11-2; j_call: TRBJ1-2; cdr3_aa: CASSSPGGQGKKAGYTF; cdr3_nt: TGTGCCAGCAGCTCCCCTGGGGGACAGGGAAAAAAGGCTGGCTACACCTTC
cdr3_length: 17; clone_size: few; d_call: TRBD1; v_call: TRBV2; j_call: TRBJ1-5; cdr3_aa: CASSEAPQGAGNQPQHF; cdr3_nt: TGTGCCAGCAGTGAAGCGCCACAGGGGGCTGGCAATCAGCCCCAGCATTTT
cdr3_length: 12; clone_size: .; d_call: .; v_call: TRBV24-1; j_call: TRBJ2-5; cdr3_aa: CATSDAGGTQYF; cdr3_nt: TGTGCCACCAGTGATGCCGGGGGGACCCAGTACTTC
cdr3_length: 13; clone_size: .; d_call: .; v_call: TRBV6-5; j_call: TRBJ2-5; cdr3_aa: CASSYVREETQYF; cdr3_nt: TGTGCCAGCAGTTACGTTAGGGAAGAGACCCAGTACTTC
cdr3_length: 16; clone_size: .; d_call: TRBD2; v_call: TRBV10-2; j_call: TRBJ2-1; cdr3_aa: CASSSTTSVWDNEQFF; cdr3_nt: TGCGCCAGCAGTTCCACGACTAGCGTTTGGGACAATGAGCAGTTCTTC